This is a list of T cell receptor beta chains from one sample in a study of T cell repertoires in cytomegalovirus infection. TCRdb re-called the reads with MiXCR, one entry per CDR3 protein. The sample consists of hundreds of thousands of distinct CDR3 sequences, 9% to 9.5% of them appearing once. The material sequenced was PBMCs. Every receptor here comes from a human donor in good health (CMV status not recorded). Some clones in this sample may be carry-over from other donors' samples. The CDR3 runs from the conserved cysteine through the conserved F or W. D genes are given only for firm matches.

D	V	J	CDR3
TRBD1	TRBV28	TRBJ1-1	CASSKGVTGTPEAFF
NA	TRBV2	TRBJ2-3	CASSVVRGGTDTQYF
TRBD1	TRBV7-8	TRBJ2-7	CASSSDRSSYEQYF
NA	TRBV12-3/TRBV12-4	TRBJ2-6	CASSLAVLAGANVLTF
NA	TRBV12-3/TRBV12-4	TRBJ1-6	CASSLLTGNSPLHF
NA	TRBV5-5	TRBJ1-1	CASSPITNTEAFF
TRBD2	TRBV11-2	TRBJ2-7	CASSQGLKNLYEQYF
NA	TRBV19	TRBJ2-2	CASTGTGELFF
NA	TRBV7-4	TRBJ2-1	CASSGSITVYNEQFF
NA	TRBV7-2	TRBJ2-3	CASRDETDTQYF
TRBD2	TRBV7-6	TRBJ2-3	CASIRLAGVLVTDTQYF
NA	TRBV27	TRBJ1-1	CASSPYGGRMNTEAFF
TRBD1	TRBV20-1	TRBJ1-1	CSARRRDRVAMNTEAFF
NA	TRBV7-9	TRBJ2-3	CASSPSKGTQYF
NA	TRBV2	TRBJ2-2	CASSIRTDNTGELFF
NA	TRBV3-1	TRBJ1-1	CASSQEESLNTEAFF
NA	TRBV4-3	TRBJ2-1	CASSQEQGSYNEQFF
TRBD2	TRBV7-2	TRBJ2-5	CASSQVYGRAGETQYF
NA	TRBV28	TRBJ2-5	CASSPAGAAGQETQYF
NA	TRBV5-1	TRBJ2-3	CASSPTGFTDTQYF
TRBD2	TRBV7-6	TRBJ2-1	CASSLEASGARNEQFF
TRBD2	TRBV7-2	TRBJ2-5	CASSFRAGRGAETQYF
NA	TRBV7-2	TRBJ1-3	CASSLDRTSGNTIYF
NA	TRBV7-2	TRBJ2-3	CASTLYDTQYF
NA	TRBV28	TRBJ2-5	CASSLPPDGPQETQYF
NA	TRBV7-2	TRBJ2-4	CASSHPKNIQYF
NA	TRBV3-1	TRBJ1-6	CASSPLSRVSPLHF
NA	TRBV19	TRBJ1-5	CASSMGHGNQPQHF
TRBD2	TRBV12-3/TRBV12-4	TRBJ2-5	CASSFTLASGGLQETQYF
NA	TRBV6-6	TRBJ1-6	CASSYSTGAASSYNSPLHF
NA	TRBV7-2	TRBJ2-1	CASSLGWGYNEQFF
NA	TRBV7-3	TRBJ2-1	CASSLMAAIGNEQFF
TRBD1	TRBV7-9	TRBJ1-4	CASSPGTASNEKLFF
TRBD2	TRBV6-5	TRBJ2-2	CASSRASGGPGELFF
NA	TRBV20-1	TRBJ2-3	CSARDRVGRDTQYF
TRBD2	TRBV7-2	TRBJ2-5	CASSLTLAGLLETQYF
TRBD2	TRBV7-2	TRBJ2-3	CASSFLGLVADTQYF
NA	TRBV6-6	TRBJ1-5	CASSYSQGYQPQHF
TRBD2	TRBV12-5	TRBJ2-1	CASGPSASGTKYNEQFF
NA	TRBV28	TRBJ1-2	CASANNYGYTF
TRBD1	TRBV12-3/TRBV12-4	TRBJ2-7	CASSFSPGQGGEQYF
TRBD1	TRBV4-1	TRBJ2-7	CASSADRGSGEQYF
NA	TRBV4-3	TRBJ2-2	CASSQLRLQGVANGELFF
NA	TRBV28	TRBJ2-7	CASRSYEQYF
NA	TRBV7-2	TRBJ2-7	CASSLNSGYEQYF
TRBD1	TRBV2	TRBJ2-1	CASMTGNLNEQFF